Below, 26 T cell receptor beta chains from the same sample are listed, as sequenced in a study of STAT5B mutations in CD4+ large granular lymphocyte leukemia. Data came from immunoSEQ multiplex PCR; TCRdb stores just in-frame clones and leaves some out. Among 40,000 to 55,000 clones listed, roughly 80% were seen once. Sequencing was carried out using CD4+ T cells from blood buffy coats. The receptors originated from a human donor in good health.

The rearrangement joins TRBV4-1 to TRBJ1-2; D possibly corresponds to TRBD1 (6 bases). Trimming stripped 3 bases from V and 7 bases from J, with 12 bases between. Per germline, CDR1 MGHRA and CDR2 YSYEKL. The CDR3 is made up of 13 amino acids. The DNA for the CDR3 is TGCGCCAGCAGCCACTCGGGGGCCGGTGGCTACACCTTC. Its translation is CASSHSGAGGYTF.

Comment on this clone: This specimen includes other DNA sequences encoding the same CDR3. The CDR3 sequence is CASSFGTGGYGYTF. The CDR3 region has the DNA TGTGCCAGCAGTTTTGGGACAGGGGGCTATGGCTACACCTTC. The genes are TRBV6-5 and TRBJ1-2, with TRBD1 identical over 11 bases. The germline V gene has CDR1 MNHEY and CDR2 SVGAGI. CDR3 length: 14 residues. J was trimmed by 4 bases and V by 4 bases; bases with no gene match: 2.

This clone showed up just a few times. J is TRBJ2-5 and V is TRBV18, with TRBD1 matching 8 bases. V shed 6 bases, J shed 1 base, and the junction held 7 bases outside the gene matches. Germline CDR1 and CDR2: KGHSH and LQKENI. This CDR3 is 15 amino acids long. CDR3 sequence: CASSPRGTGQETQYF. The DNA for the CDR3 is TGTGCCAGCTCTCCTCGCGGGACAGGCCAAGAGACCCAGTACTTC.

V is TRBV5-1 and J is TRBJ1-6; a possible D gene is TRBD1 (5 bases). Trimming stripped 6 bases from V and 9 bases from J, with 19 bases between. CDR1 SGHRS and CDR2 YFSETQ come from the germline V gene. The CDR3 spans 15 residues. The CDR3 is CASMRGAEGPSPLHF. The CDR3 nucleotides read TGCGCCAGCATGAGGGGTGCGGAGGGGCCTTCACCCCTCCACTTT.

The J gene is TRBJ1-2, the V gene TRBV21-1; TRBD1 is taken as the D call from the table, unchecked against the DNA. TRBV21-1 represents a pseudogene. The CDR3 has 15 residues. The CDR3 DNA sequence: TGTGCCAGCAGCTTCCCGGACAGGGGCAACTATGGCTACACCTTC. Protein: CASSFPDRGNYGYTF.

CDR3 bases: TGTGCCAGCAGCGTAGGAAACGGGAACACTGAAGCTTTCTTT. Translating gives CASSVGNGNTEAFF. This rearrangement joins TRBV9 to TRBJ1-1, with D uncertain. The CDR3 sequence is 14 residues long. Trimming shortened V by 0 bases and J by 1 base, and 7 bases separated the two germline ends. Germline CDR1 is SGDLS and CDR2 is YYNGEE. Full variable domain (outside the CDR3, taken from reference TRBV9 and TRBJ1-1): DSGVTQTPKHLITATGQRVTLRCSPRSGDLSVYWYQQSLDQGLQFLIQYYNGEERAKGNILERFSAQQFPDLHSELNLSSLELGDSALYFCASSVGNGNTEAFFGQGTRLTVV.

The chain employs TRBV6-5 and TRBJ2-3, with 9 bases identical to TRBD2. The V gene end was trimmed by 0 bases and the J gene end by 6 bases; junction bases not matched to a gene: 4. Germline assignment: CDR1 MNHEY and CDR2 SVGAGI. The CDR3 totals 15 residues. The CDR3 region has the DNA TGTGCCAGCAGTTACTCGTTCAGCGGGAGGGATACGCAGTATTTT. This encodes CASSYSFSGRDTQYF.

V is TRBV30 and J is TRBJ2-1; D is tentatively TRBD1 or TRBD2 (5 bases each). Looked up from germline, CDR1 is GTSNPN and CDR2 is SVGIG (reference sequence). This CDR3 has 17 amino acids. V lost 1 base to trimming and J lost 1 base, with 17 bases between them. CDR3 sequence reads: CAWSGAWDGDSYNEQFF. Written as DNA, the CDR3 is TGTGCCTGGAGTGGGGCTTGGGACGGAGATTCCTACAATGAGCAGTTCTTC. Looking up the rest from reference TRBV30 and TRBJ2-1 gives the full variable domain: SQTIHQWPATLVQPVGSPLSLECTVEGTSNPNLYWYRQAAGRGLQLLFYSVGIGQISSEVPQNLSASRPQDRQFILSSKKLLLSDSGFYLCAWSGAWDGDSYNEQFFGPGTRLTVL.

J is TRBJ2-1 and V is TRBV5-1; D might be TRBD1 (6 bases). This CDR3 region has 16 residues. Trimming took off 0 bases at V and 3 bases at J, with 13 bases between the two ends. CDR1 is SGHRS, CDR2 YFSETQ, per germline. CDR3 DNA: TGCGCCAGCAGCTTGGATAGGCAGGGGCTCTACAATGAGCAGTTCTTC. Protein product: CASSLDRQGLYNEQFF.

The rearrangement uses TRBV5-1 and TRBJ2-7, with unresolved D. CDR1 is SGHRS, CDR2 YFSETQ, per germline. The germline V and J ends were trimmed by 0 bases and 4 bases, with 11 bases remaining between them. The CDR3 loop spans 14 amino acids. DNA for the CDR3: TGCGCCAGCAGCTTGGACAGCATTACTTACGAGCAGTACTTC. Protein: CASSLDSITYEQYF. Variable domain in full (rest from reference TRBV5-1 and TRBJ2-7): KAGVTQTPRYLIKTRGQQVTLSCSPISGHRSVSWYQQTPGQGLQFLFEYFSETQRNKGNFPGRFSGRQFSNSRSEMNVSTLELGDSALYLCASSLDSITYEQYFGPGTRLTVT.

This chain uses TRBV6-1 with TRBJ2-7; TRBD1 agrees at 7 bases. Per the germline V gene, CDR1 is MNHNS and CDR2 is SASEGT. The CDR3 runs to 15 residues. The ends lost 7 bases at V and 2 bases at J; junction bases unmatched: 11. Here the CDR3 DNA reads TGTGCCAGCAAGCCAGAGGGGGCCGGGGCCTACGAGCAGTACTTC. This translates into CASKPEGAGAYEQYF.

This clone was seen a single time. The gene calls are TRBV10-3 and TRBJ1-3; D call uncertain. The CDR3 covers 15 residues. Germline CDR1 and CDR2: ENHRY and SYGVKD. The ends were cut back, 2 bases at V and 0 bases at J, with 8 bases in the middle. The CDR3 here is CAISEVSFSGNTIYF. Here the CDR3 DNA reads TGTGCCATCAGTGAGGTCTCCTTCTCTGGAAACACCATATATTTT.

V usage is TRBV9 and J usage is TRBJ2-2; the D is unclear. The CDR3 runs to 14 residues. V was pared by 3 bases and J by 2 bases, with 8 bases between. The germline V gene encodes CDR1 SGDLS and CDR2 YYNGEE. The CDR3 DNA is TGTGCCAGCAGCGCCGGACCAAACACCGGGGAGCTGTTTTTT. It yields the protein CASSAGPNTGELFF.

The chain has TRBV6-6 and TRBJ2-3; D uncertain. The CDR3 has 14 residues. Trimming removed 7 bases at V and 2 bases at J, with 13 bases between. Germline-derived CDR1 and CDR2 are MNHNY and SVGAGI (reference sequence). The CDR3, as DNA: TGTGCCAGCACCCGCCGTGAGATCACAGATACGCAGTATTTT. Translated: CASTRREITDTQYF.

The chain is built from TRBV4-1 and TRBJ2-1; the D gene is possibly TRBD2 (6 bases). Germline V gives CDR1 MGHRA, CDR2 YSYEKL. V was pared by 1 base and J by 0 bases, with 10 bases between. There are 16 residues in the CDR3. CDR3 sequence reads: CASSQVAGSSYNEQFF. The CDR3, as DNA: TGCGCCAGCAGCCAAGTTGCCGGGAGCTCCTACAATGAGCAGTTCTTC.

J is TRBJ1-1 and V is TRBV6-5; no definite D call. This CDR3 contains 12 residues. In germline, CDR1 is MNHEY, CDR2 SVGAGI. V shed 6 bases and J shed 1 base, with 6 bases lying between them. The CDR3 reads CASRYRNTEAFF. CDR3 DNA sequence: TGTGCCAGCAGGTATAGGAACACTGAAGCTTTCTTT.

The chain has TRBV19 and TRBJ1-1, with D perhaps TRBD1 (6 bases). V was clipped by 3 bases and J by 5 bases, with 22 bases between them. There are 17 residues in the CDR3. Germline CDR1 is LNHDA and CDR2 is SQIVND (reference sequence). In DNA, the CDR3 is TGTGCCAGTAGTATTTTAGCTAGGGACACCCCGTGGACTGAAGCTTTCTTT. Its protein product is CASSILARDTPWTEAFF.

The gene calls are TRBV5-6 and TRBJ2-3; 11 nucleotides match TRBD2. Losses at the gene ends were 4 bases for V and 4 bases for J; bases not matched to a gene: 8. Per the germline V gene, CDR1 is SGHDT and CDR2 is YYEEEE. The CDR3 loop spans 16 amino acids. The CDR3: CASSALAGGVADTQYF. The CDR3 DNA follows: TGTGCCAGCAGCGCTCTAGCGGGAGGAGTCGCAGATACGCAGTATTTT.

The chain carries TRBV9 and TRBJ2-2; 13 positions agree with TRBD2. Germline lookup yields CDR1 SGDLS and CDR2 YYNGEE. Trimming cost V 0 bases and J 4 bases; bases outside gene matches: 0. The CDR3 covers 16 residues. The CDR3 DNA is TGTGCCAGCAGCGTAGGACTAGCGGGGGGCACCGGGGAGCTGTTTTTT. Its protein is CASSVGLAGGTGELFF.

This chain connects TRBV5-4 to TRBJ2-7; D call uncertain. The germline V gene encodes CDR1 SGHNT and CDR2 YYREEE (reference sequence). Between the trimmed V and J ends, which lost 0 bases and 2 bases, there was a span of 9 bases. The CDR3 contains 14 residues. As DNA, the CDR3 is TGTGCCAGCAGCTTGGAGATTGGACCCTACGAGCAGTACTTC. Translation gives CASSLEIGPYEQYF. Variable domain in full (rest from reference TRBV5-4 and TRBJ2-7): ETGVTQSPTHLIKTRGQQVTLRCSSQSGHNTVSWYQQALGQGPQFIFQYYREEENGRGNFPPRFSGLQFPNYSSELNVNALELDDSALYLCASSLEIGPYEQYFGPGTRLTVT.

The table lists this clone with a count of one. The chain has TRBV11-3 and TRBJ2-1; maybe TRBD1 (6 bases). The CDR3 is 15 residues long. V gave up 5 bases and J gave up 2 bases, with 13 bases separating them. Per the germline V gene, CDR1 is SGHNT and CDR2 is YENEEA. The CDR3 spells CASSPRKGAYNEQFF. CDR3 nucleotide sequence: TGTGCCAGCAGCCCCCGGAAGGGGGCCTACAATGAGCAGTTCTTC.

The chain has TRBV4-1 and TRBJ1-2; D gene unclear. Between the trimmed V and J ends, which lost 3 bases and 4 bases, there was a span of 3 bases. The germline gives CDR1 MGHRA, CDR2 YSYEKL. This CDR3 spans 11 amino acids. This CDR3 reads CASSQSYGYTF. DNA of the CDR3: TGCGCCAGCAGCCAGAGCTATGGCTACACCTTC.

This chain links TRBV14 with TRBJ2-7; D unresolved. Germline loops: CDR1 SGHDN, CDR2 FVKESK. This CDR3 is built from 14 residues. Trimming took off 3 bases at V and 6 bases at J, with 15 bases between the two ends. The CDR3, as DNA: TGTGCCAGCAGCCAGACAAATACTTATAGCGAGCAGTACTTC. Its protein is CASSQTNTYSEQYF.

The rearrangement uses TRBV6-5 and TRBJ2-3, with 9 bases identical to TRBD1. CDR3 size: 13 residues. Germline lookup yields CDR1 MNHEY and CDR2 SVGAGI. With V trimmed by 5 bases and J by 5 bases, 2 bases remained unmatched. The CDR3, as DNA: TGTGCCAGCAGTAAGACAGGGGGAGATACGCAGTATTTT. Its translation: CASSKTGGDTQYF.

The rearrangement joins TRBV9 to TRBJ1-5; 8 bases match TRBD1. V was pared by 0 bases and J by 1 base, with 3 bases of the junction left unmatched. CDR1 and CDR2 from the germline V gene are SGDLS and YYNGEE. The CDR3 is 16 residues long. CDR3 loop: CASSVGTGSSNQPQHF. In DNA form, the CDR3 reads TGTGCCAGCAGCGTAGGGACAGGGTCGAGCAATCAGCCCCAGCATTTT.

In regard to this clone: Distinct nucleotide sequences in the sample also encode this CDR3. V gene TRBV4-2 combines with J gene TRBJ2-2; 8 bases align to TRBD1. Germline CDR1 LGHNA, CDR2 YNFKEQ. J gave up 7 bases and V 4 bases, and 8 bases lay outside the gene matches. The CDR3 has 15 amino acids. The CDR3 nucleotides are TGTGCCAGCAGCCCGGGGCAGGGGGCGGTCGGGGAGCTGTTTTTT. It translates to CASSPGQGAVGELFF.